Presented here are 5 T cell receptor beta chains from one specimen sequenced in a study of patients and donors after allogeneic stem cell transplantation. TCRdb re-derived calls from the RT-PCR reads in MiXCR, one entry per CDR3 protein. The sample holds roughly 940,000 distinct CDR3 sequences, under 20% seen once. Sequencing was done on a sample of blood, either unsorted or a sorted T cell fraction (not recorded which). The receptors stem from a human donor who was either an allogeneic HSCT recipient or a stem cell or donor lymphocyte infusion donor (not recorded which). It is not recorded whose cells these are; they may come from a transplant donor.

This clonotype has a handful of counts. This sequence joins TRBV9 and TRBJ2-2; D could derive from TRBD1 or TRBD2 (5 bases each). Per germline, CDR1 SGDLS and CDR2 YYNGEE. CDR3 length equals 15 residues. V was cut by 1 base and J by 4 bases, with 11 bases left in between. As DNA, the CDR3 is TGTGCCAGCAGCGTATGGGGGTGGGGCACCGGGGAGCTGTTTTTT. As protein: CASSVWGWGTGELFF.

The chain carries TRBV5-1 and TRBJ2-5; TRBD1 agrees at 7 bases. Germline assignment: CDR1 SGHRS and CDR2 YFSETQ. V shed 3 bases, J shed 2 bases, and the junction held 19 bases outside the gene matches. This CDR3 spans 19 amino acids. This chain's CDR3 is CASSSPETPGQSLQETQYF. The CDR3 DNA follows: TGCGCCAGCAGCTCCCCTGAAACGCCGGGACAGTCATTACAAGAGACCCAGTACTTC.

This clonotype was counted between two and nine times. V and J are TRBV12-3 or TRBV12-4 and TRBJ1-3; 10 bases match TRBD1. The CDR3 totals 17 residues. V was clipped by 3 bases and J by 4 bases; unmatched bases: 9. The CDR3: CASSLGRGTGDGNTIYF. The CDR3, as DNA: TGTGCCAGCAGTTTGGGTCGCGGGACAGGGGACGGAAACACCATATATTTT.

The CDR3 nucleotides are TGTGCCAGCAGCTTAGAAAGCAGGGTTTGGTCAACCGGGGAGCTGTTTTTT. Residues: CASSLESRVWSTGELFF. The chain combines TRBV11-3 with TRBJ2-2; tentative D call: TRBD1 (5 bases). CDR1 is SGHNT and CDR2 is YENEEA in the germline V gene. Trimming stripped 0 bases from V and 5 bases from J, with 16 bases between. The CDR3 sequence is 17 residues long.

This clonotype turned up a few times. The genes are TRBV7-9 and TRBJ2-3; a weak D match, TRBD2 (6 bases). The V gene's germline CDR1 is SEHNR and CDR2 FQNEAQ (reference sequence). Deletions cut 5 bases from V and 3 bases from J, with 12 bases between. The CDR3 loop spans 14 amino acids. CDR3 bases: TGTGCCAGCAGCACGGCGGGAAAGACAGATACGCAGTATTTT. Protein sequence: CASSTAGKTDTQYF.